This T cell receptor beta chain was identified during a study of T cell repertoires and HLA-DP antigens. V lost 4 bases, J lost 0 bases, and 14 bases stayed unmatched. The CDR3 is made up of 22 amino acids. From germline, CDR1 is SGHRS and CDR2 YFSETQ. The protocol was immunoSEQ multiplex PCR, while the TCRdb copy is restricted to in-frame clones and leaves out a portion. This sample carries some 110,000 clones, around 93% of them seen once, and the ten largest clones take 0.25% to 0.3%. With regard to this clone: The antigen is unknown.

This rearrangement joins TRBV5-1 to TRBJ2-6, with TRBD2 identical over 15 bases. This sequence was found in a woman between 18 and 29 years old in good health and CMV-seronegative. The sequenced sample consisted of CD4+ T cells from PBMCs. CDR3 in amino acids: CASSLDPGLAGGSLSGANVLTF. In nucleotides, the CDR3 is TGCGCCAGCAGCCTAGACCCGGGACTAGCGGGGGGTTCTCTCTCTGGGGCCAACGTCCTGACTTTC.